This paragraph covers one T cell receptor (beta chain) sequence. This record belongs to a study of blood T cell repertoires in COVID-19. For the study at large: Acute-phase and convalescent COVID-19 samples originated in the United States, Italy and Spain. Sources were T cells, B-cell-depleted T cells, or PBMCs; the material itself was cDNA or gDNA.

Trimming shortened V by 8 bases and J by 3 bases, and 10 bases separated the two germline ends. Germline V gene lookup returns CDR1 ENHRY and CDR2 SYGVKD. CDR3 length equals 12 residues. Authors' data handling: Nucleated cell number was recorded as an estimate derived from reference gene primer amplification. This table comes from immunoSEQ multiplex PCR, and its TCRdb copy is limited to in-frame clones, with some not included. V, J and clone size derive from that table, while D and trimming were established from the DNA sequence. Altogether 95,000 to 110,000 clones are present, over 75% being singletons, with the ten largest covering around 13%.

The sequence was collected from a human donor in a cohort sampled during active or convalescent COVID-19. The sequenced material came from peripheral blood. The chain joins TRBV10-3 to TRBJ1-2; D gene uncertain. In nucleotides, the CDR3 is TGTGCCATCTCTACCCGAGACTATGGCTACACCTTC. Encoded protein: CAISTRDYGYTF.